The clone carrying this T cell receptor beta chain was counted at least ten times. Its antigen is still unknown. These data originate in a study of shared clonotypes between healthy human individuals. Study conclusions and caveats: Clonotypes which were not shared had lower generation probabilities than clonotypes that all four donors shared. Though the depth was large, rarefaction showed that sorted-subset sequencing was incomplete. Researchers found naive subsets generally carried larger estimated richness than memory subsets. The expectation was that sequencing depth would affect clonotype sharing among donors.

The germline V gene encodes CDR1 MGHDK and CDR2 SYGVNS. The CDR3 runs to 16 residues. The V gene lost 3 bases and the J gene lost 4 bases, with 16 bases spanning the gap. The table came from immunoSEQ multiplex PCR; TCRdb's copy has only in-frame clones and leaves some out. The table has roughly 110,000 clones, 68% seen once; the top ten hold roughly a quarter. Sequencing was carried out using memory CD8+ T cells sorted from blood. Subset meaning: CD45RO+ cells pooled with CCR7-negative TemRA cells. V gene TRBV25-1 combines with J gene TRBJ2-1; tentatively, D is TRBD1 or TRBD2 (6 bases each). The receptor was derived from a woman aged 25 to 39 in good health. The CDR3 loop is CASSEGGGIPYNEQFF. Written as DNA, the CDR3 is TGTGCCAGCAGTGAGGGGGGCGGGATTCCATACAATGAGCAGTTCTTC.